The 12 T cell receptor beta chains below come from one sample, sequenced in a study of PD-1 blockade in classical Hodgkin lymphoma. With no exception, relapse followed autologous stem cell transplantation in all patients, and brentuximab vedotin exposure varied. The table came from immunoSEQ multiplex PCR; TCRdb's copy has only in-frame clones and leaves some out. The table has roughly 150,000 clones, less than 80% seen once. The input for sequencing was peripheral blood mononuclear cells (PBMCs), taken before the second cycle of nivolumab. The receptors originated from a human donor with classical Hodgkin lymphoma.

The chain couples TRBV7-2 to TRBJ1-4; unclear D gene. Trimming pared 0 bases from V and 4 bases from J, leaving 3 bases between. This CDR3 comprises 13 residues. CDR1 SGHTA and CDR2 FQGNSA come from the germline V gene. As DNA, the CDR3 is TGTGCCAGCAGCTTAGCCAGTAATGAAAAACTGTTTTTT. Amino acid sequence: CASSLASNEKLFF.

DNA for the CDR3: TGTGCCTGGAGTGTACGGAATTTGAGGGAGCGGTGGTACAATGAGCAGTTCTTC. Encoded protein: CAWSVRNLRERWYNEQFF. The V call is TRBV30, the J call TRBJ2-1; D might be TRBD2 (5 bases). CDR1 GTSNPN and CDR2 SVGIG come from the germline V gene (reference sequence). V lost 0 bases, J lost 4 bases, and 22 bases lay in between. CDR3 size: 18 residues.

This clone turned up a few times. The J gene is TRBJ2-7, the V gene TRBV19; 11 bases fit TRBD1. This CDR3 spans 15 amino acids. V shed 3 bases and J 2 bases; nucleotides not matched to a gene: 3. Germline CDR1 is LNHDA and CDR2 is SQIVND (reference sequence). The CDR3 reads CASSISGQGAYEQYF. In DNA, the CDR3 is TGTGCCAGTAGTATCTCGGGACAGGGGGCCTACGAGCAGTACTTC.

The chain carries TRBV6-6 and TRBJ1-2; D is unresolved. V dropped 6 bases and J dropped 2 bases, with 10 bases sitting between them. CDR3 length: 13 amino acids. In germline, CDR1 is MNHNY, CDR2 SVGAGI (reference sequence). The CDR3 here is CASSAGFNYGYTF. In DNA, the CDR3 is TGTGCCAGCAGCGCAGGATTCAACTATGGCTACACCTTC.

The rearrangement uses TRBV10-3 and TRBJ2-3, with no clear D. CDR3 length: 14 amino acids. The germline V and J ends were trimmed by 0 bases and 4 bases, with 8 bases remaining between them. Germline values: CDR1 ENHRY, CDR2 SYGVKD. CDR3: CAISESTRADTQYF. The CDR3 region has the DNA TGTGCCATCAGTGAGTCGACTCGGGCAGATACGCAGTATTTT.

The chain joins TRBV7-9 to TRBJ2-5, with TRBD1 as a possible D gene (6 bases). The CDR3 consists of 15 residues. V gave up 1 base and J gave up 5 bases, with 14 bases separating them. Germline-derived CDR1 and CDR2 are SEHNR and FQNEAQ (reference sequence). CDR3 nucleotides: TGTGCCAGCAGCTTAGTTCGGGCCCAGGGGGAGACCCAGTACTTC. Its protein is CASSLVRAQGETQYF.

This clone was counted only a few times. The chain recombines TRBV19 with TRBJ1-2; D call uncertain. V was cut by 2 bases and J by 0 bases, with 4 bases left in between. The V gene's germline CDR1 is LNHDA and CDR2 SQIVND (reference sequence). This CDR3 is built from 13 residues. DNA for the CDR3: TGTGCCAGTAGTATACGGACTAACTATGGCTACACCTTC. Protein product: CASSIRTNYGYTF.

The chain carries TRBV30 and TRBJ2-3, with 10 bases fitting TRBD2. Germline CDR1 and CDR2: GTSNPN and SVGIG (reference sequence). The ends lost 0 bases at V and 12 bases at J; junction bases unmatched: 15. The length of the CDR3 is 16 residues. The CDR3 nucleotides are TGTGCCTGGAGTGTATTTCAGTCTCTAGCGGGAGTACATCAGTATTTT. It specifies CAWSVFQSLAGVHQYF.

The rearrangement uses TRBV28 and TRBJ2-5, with TRBD2 identical over 12 bases. CDR1 and CDR2 from the germline V gene are MDHEN and SYDVKM. The CDR3 consists of 16 residues. J was trimmed by 5 bases and V by 3 bases; bases with no gene match: 7. The CDR3 DNA reads as TGTGCCAGCAGTTTCCCTAGCGGGAGGGTAGAGGAGACCCAGTACTTC. It specifies CASSFPSGRVEETQYF.

This clone was seen a few times. The chain links TRBV4-1 to TRBJ1-3; a possible D gene is TRBD1 (5 bases). CDR3 length: 17 amino acids. Trimming removed 0 bases at V and 0 bases at J, with 12 bases between. Germline CDR1 is MGHRA and CDR2 is YSYEKL. This CDR3 is CASSQDGTGTSGNTIYF. The CDR3, as DNA: TGCGCCAGCAGCCAAGATGGAACGGGGACCTCTGGAAACACCATATATTTT.

This sequence joins TRBV7-2 and TRBJ2-3, with D perhaps given as TRBD1 or TRBD2 (5 bases each). This CDR3 is built from 16 residues. Germline V CDR1 and CDR2: SGHTA, FQGNSA. The V and J ends lost 5 bases and 4 bases respectively, with 19 bases between them. CDR3 DNA: TGTGCCAGCAGCGAAACGGGGACCCAGGGCGCAGATACGCAGTATTTT. This gives the protein CASSETGTQGADTQYF.

By its share, this clone is medium-sized. The chain combines TRBV5-1 with TRBJ1-3; no clear D. V lost 4 bases to trimming and J lost 5 bases, with 25 bases between them. Germline CDR1 reads SGHRS; CDR2 reads YFSETQ. The CDR3 runs to 18 residues. The CDR3 loop is CASSPRAGLLPDRNTIYF. CDR3 coding DNA: TGCGCCAGCAGCCCCCGGGCGGGTTTGCTCCCTGATCGAAACACCATATATTTT.